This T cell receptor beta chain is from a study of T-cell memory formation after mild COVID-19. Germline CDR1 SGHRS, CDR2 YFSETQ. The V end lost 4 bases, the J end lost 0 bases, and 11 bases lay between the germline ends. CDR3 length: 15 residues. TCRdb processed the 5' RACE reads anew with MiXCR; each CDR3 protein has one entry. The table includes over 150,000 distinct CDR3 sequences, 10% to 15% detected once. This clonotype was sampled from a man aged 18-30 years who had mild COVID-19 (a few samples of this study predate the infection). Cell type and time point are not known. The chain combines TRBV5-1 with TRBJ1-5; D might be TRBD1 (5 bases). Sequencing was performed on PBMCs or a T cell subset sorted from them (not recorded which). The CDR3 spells CASSMGPDSNQPQHF. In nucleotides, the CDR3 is TGCGCCAGCAGCATGGGGCCAGATAGCAATCAGCCCCAGCATTTT. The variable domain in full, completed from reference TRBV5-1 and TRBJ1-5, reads KAGVTQTPRYLIKTRGQQVTLSCSPISGHRSVSWYQQTPGQGLQFLFEYFSETQRNKGNFPGRFSGRQFSNSRSEMNVSTLELGDSALYLCASSMGPDSNQPQHFGDGTRLSIL.